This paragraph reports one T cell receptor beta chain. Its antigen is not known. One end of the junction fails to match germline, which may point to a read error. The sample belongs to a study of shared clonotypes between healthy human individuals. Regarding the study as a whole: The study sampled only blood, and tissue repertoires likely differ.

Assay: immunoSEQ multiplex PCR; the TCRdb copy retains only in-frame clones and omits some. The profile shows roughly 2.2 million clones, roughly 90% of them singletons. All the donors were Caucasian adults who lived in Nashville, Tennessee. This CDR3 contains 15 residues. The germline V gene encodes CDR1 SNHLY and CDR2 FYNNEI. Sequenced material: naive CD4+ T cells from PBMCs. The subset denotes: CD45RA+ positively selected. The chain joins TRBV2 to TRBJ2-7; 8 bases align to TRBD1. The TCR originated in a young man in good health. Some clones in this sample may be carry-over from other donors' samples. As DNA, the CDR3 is TGTGCCAGCAGTAAAGCACAGGGGGGCTCCTACGAGCAGTACTTC. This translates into CASSKAQGGSYEQYF.